The rows below give T cell receptor beta chains drawn from one sample of a study of precursors of human CD4 cytotoxic T cells. Each CDR3 protein gets one entry after TCRdb re-called the reads with MiXCR. The table records approximately 300 distinct CDR3 sequences, just over 20% of them present only once. The sample was memory CD4+ T cells from blood (PBMCs). The receptors originated from a human donor in good health. Both conserved end residues are part of each CDR3. The D gene is left open where the match is weak. The size entry is marked missing in some rows and otherwise reads once, few, many or a size class.

clone_size d_call j_call v_call cdr3_nt cdr3_aa
few TRBD1 TRBJ1-2 TRBV4-3 TGCGCCAGCACTCAAAACAGGGGGCCTTCTCCTAACTATGGCTACACCTTC CASTQNRGPSPNYGYTF
NA NA TRBJ2-7 TRBV7-2 TGTGCCAGCAGCTCCCTGGGCCTTGGGGCGGGCGAGCAGTACTTC CASSSLGLGAGEQYF
large TRBD1 TRBJ2-1 TRBV24-1 TGTGCCACCAGTGCTACAGGGGGAGTCTCCTACAATGAGCAGTTCTTC CATSATGGVSYNEQFF
NA TRBD2 TRBJ2-3 TRBV20-1 TGCAGTGCTAGCCTAGCGGGGGGGGTTTACCGCACAGATACGCAGTATTTT CSASLAGGVYRTDTQYF
few TRBD2 TRBJ2-1 TRBV5-1 TGCGCCAGCAGCTTAACGGGGGGGTCTTACAATGAGCAGTTCTTC CASSLTGGSYNEQFF
NA TRBD1 TRBJ2-1 TRBV11-3 TGTGCCGGCAGCTTAGACTTCCGGGACAGATTTTACAATGAGCAGTTCTTC CAGSLDFRDRFYNEQFF
NA NA TRBJ2-3 TRBV24-1 TGTGCCACCAGTGATTTGCGGAAGAACACAGATACGCAGTATTTT CATSDLRKNTDTQYF
few TRBD1 TRBJ2-1 TRBV5-6 TGTGCCAGCAGCTTTGAGGGGACAGGCTACAATGAGCAGTTCTTC CASSFEGTGYNEQFF
few TRBD2 TRBJ2-3 TRBV2 TGTGCCAGCAGTCCACCTCCTAAAGGGGGACTAGCGGGAGAGGGTACGCAGTATTTT CASSPPPKGGLAGEGTQYF
large NA TRBJ2-3 TRBV2 TGTGCCAGCACCACGTACCCCAGCACAGATACGCAGTATTTT CASTTYPSTDTQYF